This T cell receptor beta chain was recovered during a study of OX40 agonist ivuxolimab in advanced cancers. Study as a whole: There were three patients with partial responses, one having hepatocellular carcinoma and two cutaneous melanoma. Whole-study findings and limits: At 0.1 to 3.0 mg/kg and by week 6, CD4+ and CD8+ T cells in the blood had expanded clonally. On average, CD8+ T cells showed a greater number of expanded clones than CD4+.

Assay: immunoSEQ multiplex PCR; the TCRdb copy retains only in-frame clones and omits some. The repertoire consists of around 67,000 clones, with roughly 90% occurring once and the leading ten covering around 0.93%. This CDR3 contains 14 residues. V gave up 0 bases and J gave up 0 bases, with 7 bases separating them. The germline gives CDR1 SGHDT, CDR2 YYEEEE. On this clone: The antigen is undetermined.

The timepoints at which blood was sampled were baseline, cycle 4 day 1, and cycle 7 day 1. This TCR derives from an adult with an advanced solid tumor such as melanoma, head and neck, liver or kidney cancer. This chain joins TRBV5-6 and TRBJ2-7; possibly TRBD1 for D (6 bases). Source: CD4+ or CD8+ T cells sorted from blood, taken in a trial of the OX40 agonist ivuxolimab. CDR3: CASSLAGVSYEQYF. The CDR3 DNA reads TGTGCCAGCAGCTTGGCAGGGGTCTCCTACGAGCAGTACTTC.